These 2 T cell receptor beta chains originate from one sample sequenced in a study of T cell repertoires and HLA-DP antigens. CD4+ cells expanded for around 15 days were restimulated approximately 22 h with allogeneic-DPB1 HeLa cells. Stimulation used HeLa cells expressing transduced HLA-DPA1/DPB1, HLA-DM, invariant chain and CD80. Generated by immunoSEQ multiplex PCR, the TCRdb table keeps only in-frame clones and is missing some. The table lists some 1,300 clones, 70% of them singletons. The sequencing input was CD137- CD4+ T cells from cultured PBMCs. These TCRs come from a man between 60 and 75 years old in good health and CMV-seronegative.

A single count supports this clone. The gene calls are TRBV5-6 and TRBJ1-1; maybe TRBD1 (5 bases). V was cut by 7 bases and J by 5 bases, with 9 bases left in between. CDR1 is SGHDT, CDR2 YYEEEE, per germline. The CDR3 runs 11 residues. The CDR3 sequence: CASARGTEAFF. DNA of the CDR3: TGTGCCAGCGCTAGGGGAACTGAAGCTTTCTTT.

The CDR3 nucleotides are TGTGCCAGCAGAGATTCAGGGGCGTCCGGGCTGTTTTTT. Its translation is CASRDSGASGLFF. The rearrangement uses TRBV6-1 and TRBJ2-2; D is perhaps TRBD1 (6 bases). V was trimmed by 6 bases and J by 13 bases, leaving 18 bases between them. The CDR3 covers 13 residues. Germline V gene lookup returns CDR1 MNHNS and CDR2 SASEGT.